The 24 T cell receptor beta chains below all came from one sample that was sequenced in a study of cytomegalovirus exposure and HLA in healthy donors. The PCR made use of 60 Vbeta and 13 Jbeta primers. Method: immunoSEQ multiplex PCR; TCRdb's copy keeps in-frame clones and lacks some. The sample has 110,000 to 150,000 clones; 70% to 85% are singletons. Material: PBMCs. These receptors were collected from a woman in her thirties or forties in good health and CMV-seronegative.

A few counts support this clone. The chain combines TRBV21-1 with TRBJ2-2; no DNA check was done on the table's D call, TRBD2. TRBV21-1 is an annotated pseudogene. CDR3 length: 15 amino acids. CDR3 region: CASSKRRVRAGELFF. CDR3 sequence (DNA): TGTGCCAGCAGCAAAAGACGGGTGAGGGCCGGGGAGCTGTTTTTT.

The chain employs TRBV28 and TRBJ2-1; 7 bases are a match to TRBD1. Germline loops: CDR1 MDHEN, CDR2 SYDVKM. The CDR3 is made up of 14 amino acids. V trimming: 8 bases; J trimming: 3 bases; junction bases outside the gene matches: 7. CDR3 residues: CASDSGTDYNEQFF. CDR3 nucleotide sequence: TGTGCCAGCGACTCCGGGACAGACTACAATGAGCAGTTCTTC. The full variable domain, with the rest looked up from reference TRBV28 and TRBJ2-1, is DVKVTQSSRYLVKRTGEKVFLECVQDMDHENMFWYRQDPGLGLRLIYFSYDVKMKEKGDIPEGYSVSREKKERFSLILESASTNQTSMYLCASDSGTDYNEQFFGPGTRLTVL.

V gene TRBV4-2 combines with J gene TRBJ2-4; the D is unclear. Germline CDR1 is LGHNA and CDR2 is YNFKEQ. The length of the CDR3 is 14 residues. V shed 0 bases and J shed 9 bases, with 12 bases lying between them. The CDR3 sequence is CASSQDGGPTIQYF. As DNA, the CDR3 is TGTGCCAGCAGCCAAGATGGCGGCCCTACCATTCAGTACTTC.

This chain links TRBV6-6 with TRBJ1-1; no definite D call. Per the germline V gene, CDR1 is MNHNY and CDR2 is SVGAGI (reference sequence). This CDR3 is 14 amino acids long. The ends were cut back, 2 bases at V and 4 bases at J, with 11 bases in the middle. CDR3 region: CASSYRSTGTEAFF. CDR3 sequence (DNA): TGTGCCAGCAGTTACCGGTCCACGGGCACTGAAGCTTTCTTT.

This clone was seen more than once but under ten times. V usage is TRBV7-9 and J usage is TRBJ2-3, with D perhaps TRBD2 (5 bases). This CDR3 has 19 amino acids. Trimming stripped 1 base from V and 0 bases from J, with 20 bases between. In germline, CDR1 is SEHNR, CDR2 FQNEAQ (reference sequence). DNA for the CDR3: TGTGCCAGCAGCTTAGACCTCTTGTCCCTAGCAGTTAGCACAGATACGCAGTATTTT. This encodes CASSLDLLSLAVSTDTQYF. The full variable domain, its missing parts supplied by reference TRBV7-9 and TRBJ2-3, is DTGVSQNPRHKITKRGQNVTFRCDPISEHNRLYWYRQTLGQGPEFLTYFQNEAQLEKSRLLSDRFSAERPKGSFSTLEIQRTEQGDSAMYLCASSLDLLSLAVSTDTQYFGPGTRLTVL.

There are a few counts of this clone. This chain uses TRBV5-1 with TRBJ2-7; 8 nucleotides agree with TRBD1. Trimming removed 6 bases from V and 9 bases from J; junction bases left unmatched: 8. Germline lookup yields CDR1 SGHRS and CDR2 YFSETQ. CDR3 length: 12 amino acids. DNA of the CDR3: TGCGCCAGCAACGAACAGGGGGAGCGGCAGTACTTC. It encodes CASNEQGERQYF.

The chain uses TRBV5-1 and TRBJ2-7, with a tentative D call TRBD1 (6 bases). Germline V gene lookup returns CDR1 SGHRS and CDR2 YFSETQ. This CDR3 is built from 14 residues. Trimming removed 4 bases from V and 5 bases from J, with 16 bases in between. The CDR3 DNA sequence: TGCGCCAGCAGCCCGGTGGCAGGGGCTGACGAGCAGTACTTC. It encodes CASSPVAGADEQYF.

The chain joins TRBV5-8 to TRBJ1-2; the D gene is possibly TRBD1 (6 bases). The CDR3 sequence is 15 residues long. Per the germline V gene, CDR1 is SGHTS and CDR2 is YDEGEE. V was trimmed by 1 base and J by 4 bases, leaving 14 bases between them. CDR3 nucleotide sequence: TGTGCCAGCAGCTTGTTGACAGGCAAGGGCTATGGCTACACCTTC. It yields the protein CASSLLTGKGYGYTF.

V is TRBV5-1 and J is TRBJ2-7, with D possibly TRBD2 on 6 matching bases. Germline-derived CDR1 and CDR2 are SGHRS and YFSETQ. The CDR3 spans 12 residues. The ends were cut back, 1 base at V and 5 bases at J, with 7 bases in the middle. The DNA for the CDR3 is TGCGCCAGCAGCTTGAGGAGGGACGAGCAGTACTTC. It translates to CASSLRRDEQYF.

The V gene is TRBV7-8, the J gene TRBJ2-5; a possible D gene is TRBD2 (6 bases). The V end lost 5 bases, the J end lost 1 base, and 14 bases lay between the germline ends. There are 15 residues in the CDR3. The germline gives CDR1 SGHVS, CDR2 FQNEAQ. The CDR3 DNA is TGTGCCAGCAGCGGGAGGAGCGGGCCCCAAGAGACCCAGTACTTC. Translated: CASSGRSGPQETQYF.

This sequence joins TRBV5-4 and TRBJ2-2, with 8 bases that match TRBD2. The CDR3 runs to 15 residues. Germline CDR1 is SGHNT and CDR2 is YYREEE (reference sequence). With 3 bases clipped from V and 4 bases from J, the junction kept 5 bases outside the gene matches. CDR3 nucleotide sequence: TGTGCCAGCAGCTGGCCAGCGGGGGCCACCGGGGAGCTGTTTTTT. Protein: CASSWPAGATGELFF.

V usage is TRBV7-9 and J usage is TRBJ1-2, with D possibly TRBD1 on 5 matching bases. V lost 5 bases and J lost 1, with 14 bases in between. CDR1 and CDR2 from the germline V gene are SEHNR and FQNEAQ (reference sequence). The CDR3 loop spans 15 amino acids. In DNA, the CDR3 is TGTGCCAGCAGCCTAGACAGCCCGTTTAACTATGGCTACACCTTC. Translating it yields CASSLDSPFNYGYTF.

The chain employs TRBV5-1 and TRBJ2-3; 7 bases match TRBD2. J gave up 2 bases and V 5 bases, and 8 bases lay outside the gene matches. CDR1 is SGHRS and CDR2 is YFSETQ in the germline V gene. The CDR3 is 15 residues long. The CDR3 spells CASSWGGSSTDTQYF. The CDR3 DNA reads TGCGCCAGCAGTTGGGGGGGGAGTTCCACAGATACGCAGTATTTT.

The CDR3 nucleotides read TGTGCCAGCAGCTTAGATCCGGGGTCGAGCACGCAGTATTTT. The encoded protein is CASSLDPGSSTQYF. The chain couples TRBV7-2 to TRBJ2-3, with D possibly matching TRBD2 (5 bases). V lost 1 base to trimming and J lost 9 bases, with 14 bases between them. The CDR3 consists of 14 residues. Germline CDR1 is SGHTA and CDR2 is FQGNSA.

V is TRBV28 and J is TRBJ2-7; TRBD1 might be the D (5 bases). V was clipped by 5 bases and J by 13 bases, with 18 bases between them. Germline lookup yields CDR1 MDHEN and CDR2 SYDVKM. The CDR3 is 12 amino acids. CDR3 sequence: CASSITAGHAYF. DNA of the CDR3: TGTGCCAGCAGTATAACCGCCGGACACGCATACTTC.

The gene calls are TRBV10-3 and TRBJ1-5; TRBD1 matches at 9 bases. Germline lookup yields CDR1 ENHRY and CDR2 SYGVKD. J lost 5 bases, V lost 8 bases, and 16 bases had no gene match. The length of the CDR3 is 17 residues. CDR3 amino acids: CAIAANGPGQGYQPQHF. In DNA form, the CDR3 reads TGTGCCATCGCGGCAAACGGACCGGGACAGGGATATCAGCCCCAGCATTTT.

This clone appeared a single time. The chain recombines TRBV10-3 with TRBJ1-4; 10 bases agree with TRBD1. Trimming removed 2 bases from V and 8 bases from J; junction bases left unmatched: 5. The CDR3 loop spans 15 amino acids. Germline CDR1 ENHRY, CDR2 SYGVKD. The CDR3 DNA sequence: TGTGCCATCAGTGAGGGGACAGGGGCTGGGGAAAAACTGTTTTTT. Protein sequence: CAISEGTGAGEKLFF.

The chain carries TRBV28 and TRBJ2-5; D gene uncertain. The DNA end favors TRBJ2-7, so the J call may be wrong. There are 14 residues in the CDR3. Per germline, CDR1 MDHEN and CDR2 SYDVKM. CDR3 sequence reads: CASQEQTADYEQYF. CDR3 nucleotides: TGTGCCAGCCAGGAACAAACAGCAGACTACGAGCAGTACTTC.

This sequence joins TRBV30 and TRBJ1-6; D not resolved. The V end lost 7 bases, the J end lost 5 bases, and 12 bases lay between the germline ends. The CDR3 is 13 residues long. Germline V gene sequence: CDR1 GTSNPN, CDR2 SVGIG (reference sequence). The CDR3 region has the DNA TGTGCCTTCGCAACATCGAATAATTCACCCCTCCACTTT. As protein: CAFATSNNSPLHF.

V usage is TRBV5-4 and J usage is TRBJ2-2; 7 bases match TRBD1. Germline V CDR1 and CDR2: SGHNT, YYREEE (reference sequence). CDR3 length equals 15 residues. V lost 2 bases to trimming and J lost 1 base; unmatched junction nucleotides: 2. For the CDR3, the DNA is TGTGCCAGCAGCTTAAGACAGGGGAACACCGGGGAGCTGTTTTTT. It codes for CASSLRQGNTGELFF.

The V gene is TRBV5-1, the J gene TRBJ2-5, with D unclear. Trimming cost V 3 bases and J 2 bases, with 14 bases left between them. Germline V lookup: CDR1 SGHRS, CDR2 YFSETQ. This CDR3 region has 15 residues. The CDR3 loop reads CASSWNLGSQETQYF. Written as DNA, the CDR3 is TGCGCCAGCAGCTGGAATCTCGGGTCACAAGAGACCCAGTACTTC.

The genes are TRBV4-2 and TRBJ2-7; 7 bases agree with TRBD1. The germline CDR1 and CDR2 sequences are LGHNA and YNFKEQ. This CDR3 has 13 amino acids. The trim removed 2 bases at V and 4 bases at J, leaving 2 bases unmatched. For the CDR3, the DNA is TGTGCCAGCAGCCAACCGACAGGGTACGAGCAGTACTTC. Translating gives CASSQPTGYEQYF.

This rearrangement joins TRBV29-1 to TRBJ2-1, with no clear D. The germline gives CDR1 SQVTM, CDR2 ANQGSEA. The CDR3 consists of 10 residues. V gave up 3 bases and J gave up 7 bases, with 4 bases separating them. The CDR3 sequence is CSVDINEQFF. CDR3 bases: TGCAGCGTTGACATTAATGAGCAGTTCTTC.

The J gene is TRBJ1-1, the V gene TRBV2, with 8 positions matching TRBD1. The CDR3 has 13 amino acids. V was clipped by 6 bases and J by 7 bases; unmatched bases: 7. Germline CDR1 SNHLY, CDR2 FYNNEI. The CDR3 sequence: CASSGDRGSEAFF. DNA for the CDR3: TGTGCCAGCAGCGGCGACAGGGGTAGTGAAGCTTTCTTT.